This entry concerns a single T cell receptor beta chain. Its antigen specificity is not known. No per-base quality is available; no much larger clone lies one base away. The trial excluded patients who had a history of autoimmune disease or who were on systemic immunosuppression. Peripheral blood for TCR sequencing was collected from all dose cohorts at baseline, on cycle 4 day 1, and on cycle 7 day 1. The samples were taken from a phase I, first-in-human, multicenter, open-label dose-escalation trial of ivuxolimab. The trial enrolled adults with locally advanced or metastatic head and neck squamous cell, hepatocellular, melanoma or renal cell carcinoma. CD4+ and CD8+ T cells were sorted separately from peripheral blood before TCR sequencing. The sample belongs to a study of OX40 agonist ivuxolimab in advanced cancers. Notes on the research overall: Ivuxolimab was a fully human IgG2 agonistic monoclonal antibody targeting the costimulatory receptor OX40 (CD134). Intravenous ivuxolimab was administered to patients every 2 weeks at six dose levels: 0.01, 0.1, 0.3, 1.5, 3 and 10 mg/kg. Of the roughly 52 dose-escalation patients, hepatocellular carcinoma was present in around 19, melanoma in approximately 15, renal cell carcinoma in 9 and head and neck cancer in 9. In the dose-escalation cohort, 65% to 90% of patients were male, and the mean age was approximately 60 years, with a range of 23 to 79. Prior anti-PD-1, anti-PD-L1 or anti-CTLA-4 therapy was permitted, and 40% to 50% of dose-escalation patients had received checkpoint inhibitors. Partial responses were achieved by three dose-escalation patients, of whom one had hepatocellular carcinoma and two had cutaneous melanoma. The point of sequencing TCRbeta in the periphery was to test whether ivuxolimab changed TCR sequence diversity and drove clonal T-cell expansion. The paper describes the monotherapy dose-escalation part (N of about 55 patients) of the phase I trial of ivuxolimab. The paper as a whole reports these results and caveats: After ivuxolimab, expanded clones were on average more numerous among CD8+ T cells than among CD4+ T cells. Clonal expansion of both CD4+ and CD8+ blood T cells was observed from baseline to week 6 at doses 0.1 to 3.0 mg/kg. Low levels of normalized T-cell clonal expansion were also seen in some nonresponding patients. The antigen specificity of the peripheral T cells that underwent clonal expansion was not determined. Partial responders in the 0.1-3.0 mg/kg groups had among the lowest normalized peripheral clonal expansion, especially among CD8+ T cells.

To sequence the TCRbeta CDR3 region, genomic DNA was isolated from the sorted cells. TCRbeta CDR3 regions were sequenced using the immunoSEQ Assay. Imported from immuneACCESS, the table was reduced by TCRdb to in-frame sequences with V and J called. These copies leave out some clones; in studies compared against another copy, an unresolved V gene accounts for under half, and the cause of the remainder is not known. Here the sample has fewer than 55,000 clones; 81% occur a single time. The ten most abundant clones make up 6% to 7.5% of the sample. The cysteine opens and the phenylalanine closes a CDR3 of 15 amino acids. The CDR3 DNA has 45 bases and is translated from base 1. The germline V and J ends show losses of 4 bases and 0 bases respectively, and no gene match explains 4 bases of the junction. CDR1 KGHSH and CDR2 LQKENI are derived from the germline V gene.

The sequence derives from an adult with an advanced solid tumor such as melanoma, head and neck, liver or kidney cancer. The sample consisted of CD4+ or CD8+ T cells sorted from blood, taken in a trial of the OX40 agonist ivuxolimab. The chain couples TRBV18 to TRBJ2-3, with 7 bases in between that match TRBD2. The CDR3 protein: CASSQNGGSTDTQYF. In nucleotide form, the sequence is TGTGCCAGCTCACAAAACGGGGGGAGCACAGATACGCAGTATTTT.